This T cell receptor beta chain derives from a study of CD8+CD57+ T cells in acquired aplastic anemia. At the level of the study: Isolated CD4+ and CD8+ cells, once sorted, yielded DNA averaging about 3.4 ug. Overall study results and limits: Patients versus controls showed no significant CD8+ Simpson's diversity difference. Patients and controls had in common 25 to 30 CD8+ CDR3 sequences.

This CDR3 comprises 15 residues. In germline, CDR1 is SGHTS, CDR2 YDEGEE. After removal of 3 bases from V and 4 bases from J, the junction contained 4 bases not matched to a gene. In its sample, this clonotype was seen many times. Its antigen is as yet unknown. CD8+CD57+ cell expansion, shown by flow cytometry, had occurred in the patients selected for sequencing. Prior therapy had not been administered to any patient at the time of blood sampling. TCR beta VDJ combinations and CDR3 sequences were profiled from genomic DNA. One entry per CDR3 protein, called by TCRdb with MiXCR from the reads. This table holds 200,000 to 300,000 distinct CDR3 sequences, about 44% found once.

This TCR came from a human donor with aplastic anemia. The V call is TRBV5-8, the J call TRBJ1-6; TRBD1 agrees at 7 bases. The sequencing input was sorted CD4+, CD8+, or CD8+CD57+ T cells (not recorded which) from PBMCs. The CDR3 sequence: CASSWGQRYNSPLHF. In DNA, the CDR3 is TGTGCCAGCAGCTGGGGACAGCGATATAATTCACCCCTCCACTTT. Variable domain in full (rest from reference TRBV5-8 and TRBJ1-6): EAGVTQSPTHLIKTRGQQATLRCSPISGHTSVYWYQQALGLGLQFLLWYDEGEERNRGNFPPRFSGRQFPNYSSELNVNALELEDSALYLCASSWGQRYNSPLHFGNGTRLTVT.